Following are 16 T cell receptor beta chains from one sample sequenced in a study of T cells in Graves' hyperthyroidism and ophthalmopathy. Amplified regions were TCR beta CDR3 sequences from RNA transcripts. Initially, a first-round RT-PCR of the TCR CDR3 employed the HTBI primer set. TCRdb independently ran MiXCR on the multiplex PCR reads; one entry per CDR3 protein. The table records hundreds of thousands of distinct CDR3 sequences, more than 11% of them present only once. Material for sequencing was blood. Receptors originate from a young woman with Graves' hyperthyroidism that later progressed to Graves' ophthalmopathy.

This clonotype was found many times. This rearrangement joins TRBV2 to TRBJ1-5; D unclear. The V gene's germline CDR1 is SNHLY and CDR2 FYNNEI. This CDR3 comprises 17 residues. V lost 4 bases and J 0 bases, leaving 16 bases between the germline ends. This chain's CDR3 is CASSVVRSQYSNQPQHF. The CDR3 bases are TGTGCCAGCAGTGTAGTCAGAAGTCAATATAGCAATCAGCCCCAGCATTTT. Supplemented by reference TRBV2 and TRBJ1-5, the full variable domain reads EPEVTQTPSHQVTQMGQEVILRCVPISNHLYFYWYRQILGQKVEFLVSFYNNEISEKSEIFDDQFSVERPDGSNFTLKIRSTKLEDSAMYFCASSVVRSQYSNQPQHFGDGTRLSIL.

This clonotype was detected many times. V and J are TRBV12-3 or TRBV12-4 and TRBJ1-2; tentative D call: TRBD1 (5 bases). V was clipped by 6 bases and J by 3 bases, with 11 bases between them. This CDR3 region has 13 residues. Here the CDR3 reads CASRAGTDYGYTF. The DNA for the CDR3 is TGTGCCAGCAGGGCGGGGACGGACTATGGCTACACCTTC.

The genes are TRBV4-1 and TRBJ1-2; D call uncertain. The CDR3 sequence is 16 residues long. V was clipped by 1 base and J by 2 bases, with 14 bases between them. The V gene's germline CDR1 is MGHRA and CDR2 YSYEKL. The CDR3 DNA sequence: TGCGCCAGCAGCCAAGTAGGTGGTGGTCAGAACTATGGCTACACCTTC. Its translation is CASSQVGGGQNYGYTF.

This clonotype was seen repeatedly, ten times or more. The V and J genes are TRBV18 and TRBJ1-4, with unresolved D. The CDR3 runs to 13 residues. Deletions cut 5 bases from V and 10 bases from J, with 14 bases between. Germline V gives CDR1 KGHSH, CDR2 LQKENI. The CDR3 DNA sequence: TGTGCCAGCTCATCGACGGGAGAGGGAAAACTGTTTTTT. It codes for CASSSTGEGKLFF.

This clonotype appeared a few times. The chain couples TRBV3-1 to TRBJ2-5; no clear D. There are 15 residues in the CDR3. CDR1 and CDR2 from the germline V gene are LGHDT and YNNKEL (reference sequence). Trimming took 0 bases from V and 2 from J, leaving 10 bases between them. The DNA for the CDR3 is TGTGCCAGCAGCCAAGATCGGCCAGTTCAAGAGACCCAGTACTTC. As protein: CASSQDRPVQETQYF.

This clonotype was counted many times. The chain is built from TRBV4-1 and TRBJ2-5; D may match TRBD1 or TRBD2 (5 bases each). The V gene lost 4 bases and the J gene lost 1 base, with 19 bases spanning the gap. CDR3 size: 17 residues. Germline assignment: CDR1 MGHRA and CDR2 YSYEKL. DNA of the CDR3: TGCGCCAGCAGCCCCTTACCTCCAGGGACGGGCCAAGAGACCCAGTACTTC. It is translated as CASSPLPPGTGQETQYF.

This clonotype was counted ten times or more. V usage is TRBV10-3 and J usage is TRBJ2-7; TRBD1 aligns across 10 bases. The trim removed 8 bases at V and 6 bases at J, leaving 4 bases unmatched. Germline V lookup: CDR1 ENHRY, CDR2 SYGVKD. CDR3 length: 12 residues. The CDR3 nucleotides read TGTGCCATCGCGACAGGGGGCGGCGAGCAGTACTTC. Amino acids: CAIATGGGEQYF.

There are a few counts of this clonotype. This chain connects TRBV4-1 to TRBJ1-5; TRBD1 matches at 8 bases. The CDR3 is 15 residues long. V was pared by 4 bases and J by 6 bases, with 8 bases of the junction left unmatched. Germline-derived CDR1 and CDR2 are MGHRA and YSYEKL. The CDR3 coding sequence is TGCGCCAGCAGCCCAACAGGGGGTAATAGTCAGCCCCAGCATTTT. Its protein product is CASSPTGGNSQPQHF.

The chain has TRBV3-1 and TRBJ2-7, with a weak D call TRBD2 (7 bases). V dropped 1 base and J dropped 3 bases, with 10 bases sitting between them. Germline CDR1 and CDR2: LGHDT and YNNKEL (reference sequence). This CDR3 spans 14 amino acids. The CDR3 loop reads CASSQGGGDYEQYF. Written as DNA, the CDR3 is TGTGCCAGCAGCCAAGGGGGGGGCGACTACGAGCAGTACTTC.

In its sample, this clonotype was seen many times. This sequence joins TRBV20-1 and TRBJ1-4, with 7 bases aligning to TRBD1. CDR1 and CDR2 (germline): DFQATT, SNEGSKA (reference sequence). Trimming took 7 bases from V and 5 from J; bases not matched to a gene: 7. The CDR3 covers 13 residues. CDR3: CSGAGTENEKLFF. CDR3 DNA sequence: TGCAGTGGCGCCGGGACAGAAAATGAAAAACTGTTTTTT.

In its sample, this clonotype was seen a few times. This chain uses TRBV7-9 with TRBJ1-2; perhaps TRBD1 as D (6 bases). The CDR3 loop spans 14 amino acids. The germline V and J ends were trimmed by 2 bases and 4 bases, with 11 bases remaining between them. The germline gives CDR1 SEHNR, CDR2 FQNEAQ (reference sequence). For the CDR3, the DNA is TGTGCCAGCAGCTTACCCGGACAGTTCTATGGCTACACCTTC. It specifies CASSLPGQFYGYTF.

This clonotype has a count of ten or more. The chain is built from TRBV12-3 or TRBV12-4 and TRBJ1-2; D remains unclear. V shed 4 bases and J shed 7 bases, with 10 bases lying between them. The CDR3 has 12 residues. The CDR3 bases are TGTGCCAGCAGTTCCCAGGACTTTGGCTACACCTTC. Its translation is CASSSQDFGYTF.

This clonotype showed up just a few times. This sequence joins TRBV19 and TRBJ2-1, with a tentative D call TRBD2 (6 bases). Germline V lookup: CDR1 LNHDA, CDR2 SQIVND (reference sequence). CDR3 size: 17 residues. V gave up 10 bases and J gave up 4 bases, with 26 bases separating them. The CDR3 protein is CATANGPSTGVYNEQFF. CDR3 bases: TGTGCCACCGCAAATGGGCCCTCGACGGGAGTTTACAATGAGCAGTTCTTC.

The CDR3 sequence: CASSFARGSYYEQYF. Written as DNA, the CDR3 is TGTGCCAGTAGTTTCGCCCGGGGGAGTTACTACGAGCAGTACTTC. This sequence joins TRBV19 and TRBJ2-7, with D maybe TRBD2 (6 bases). V was shortened by 5 bases and J by 3 bases, with 17 bases between the two germline ends. The CDR3 length is 15 residues. CDR1 is LNHDA, CDR2 SQIVND, per germline (reference sequence).

This clonotype was detected ten times or more. The rearrangement joins TRBV9 to TRBJ2-5; no firm D call. V was pared by 7 bases and J by 5 bases, with 24 bases between. Germline V CDR1 and CDR2: SGDLS, YYNGEE. The CDR3 totals 16 residues. The CDR3 here is CASSPTPGSQWETQYF. The CDR3 coding sequence is TGTGCCAGCTCCCCCACCCCGGGTTCCCAATGGGAGACCCAGTACTTC. The full variable domain, completed using reference TRBV9 and TRBJ2-5, is DSGVTQTPKHLITATGQRVTLRCSPRSGDLSVYWYQQSLDQGLQFLIQYYNGEERAKGNILERFSAQQFPDLHSELNLSSLELGDSALYFCASSPTPGSQWETQYFGPGTRLLVL.

In its sample, this clonotype was seen many times. The DNA of the CDR3 is TGTGCCAGCAGTTTCGAGAATGAGCAGTTCTTC. This translates into CASSFENEQFF. This chain connects TRBV28 to TRBJ2-1; D gene uncertain. From germline, CDR1 is MDHEN and CDR2 SYDVKM. V lost 3 bases to trimming and J lost 7 bases, with 4 bases between them. The CDR3 has 11 amino acids.